A selection of T cell receptor beta chains follows, all from one sample in a study of blood T cells in healthy people across ages. In TCRdb, the 5' RACE reads were re-called with MiXCR into one record per CDR3 protein. Of over a million distinct CDR3 sequences in the sample, less than 50% were seen once. The material sequenced was blood. The receptors shown here come from a woman aged 60-75 years in good health. Each CDR3 is given with its conserved first and last residue. The order of the fields is D gene, V gene, CDR3 length, clone size, J gene, CDR3 DNA, CDR3 protein. The D gene is left open where the match is weak. The size field is filled for only some rows; it gives once, few, many or a size class.

>TRBD1|TRBV28|16|-|TRBJ2-4
TGTGCCAGCAGAAGGGGACAGGACAACCGTTGGAACATTCAGTACTTC
CASRRGQDNRWNIQYF
>-|TRBV7-2|13|-|TRBJ2-3
TGTGCCAGCAGCTACCAGTTTAGAGATACGCAGTATTTT
CASSYQFRDTQYF
>-|TRBV6-5|11|few|TRBJ1-5
TGTGCCAGCAGGGGAAGCGCGGCCCAGCATTTT
CASRGSAAQHF
>-|TRBV12-3/TRBV12-4|17|-|TRBJ2-6
TGTGCCAGCAGGCCTCCGGGACCCAAGTACGGGGCCAACGTCCTGACTTTC
CASRPPGPKYGANVLTF
>TRBD2|TRBV2|16|-|TRBJ2-1
TGTGCCAGCAGTGAGGGTGGACGGGGGGGGAACAATGAGCAGTTCTTC
CASSEGGRGGNNEQFF
>-|TRBV3-1|15|few|TRBJ2-7
TGTGCCAGCAGCCAAGATATCGGGTTTACCTACGAGCAGTACTTC
CASSQDIGFTYEQYF
>-|TRBV5-6|15|-|TRBJ2-7
TGTGCCAGCAGCCACCCCAGTGGGGGCGACTACGAGCAGTACTTC
CASSHPSGGDYEQYF
>TRBD2|TRBV7-9|15|many|TRBJ2-7
TGTGCCAGCAGCACACGACTAGCGGGAGCCTACGAGCAGTACTTC
CASSTRLAGAYEQYF
>TRBD2|TRBV3-1|16|-|TRBJ2-1
TGTGCCAGCAGCCAAAGCCGGTTAGCGGGAGGGAGGGAGCAGTTCTTC
CASSQSRLAGGREQFF
>TRBD1|TRBV29-1|12|-|TRBJ1-2
TGCAGCGTGACAGGGACAGGGGGTGGCTACACCTTC
CSVTGTGGGYTF
>-|TRBV25-1|15|-|TRBJ2-1
TGTGCCAGCAGTGACACAGGGAGGCCCTACAATGAGCAGTTCTTC
CASSDTGRPYNEQFF
>TRBD2|TRBV11-2|18|-|TRBJ2-4
TGTGCCAGCAACCCCGGGACTAGCGGGAGCCGGGCCAAAAACATTCAGTACTTC
CASNPGTSGSRAKNIQYF
>TRBD2|TRBV12-3/TRBV12-4|15|-|TRBJ2-3
TGTGCCAGCAGTTTCGCGGGAGCGGGCACAGATATGCAGTATTTT
CASSFAGAGTDMQYF
>TRBD2|TRBV20-1|15|-|TRBJ2-1
TGCAGTGCCCCTATTAGCGGGAGTTTCTACAATGAGCAGTTCTTC
CSAPISGSFYNEQFF
>TRBD1|TRBV6-5|16|-|TRBJ2-1
TGTGCCAGCAGTTACCGCCCCAGGGGGCTGGGGAATGAGCAGTTCTTC
CASSYRPRGLGNEQFF
>TRBD2|TRBV3-1|14|-|TRBJ2-7
TGTGCCAGCAGCTTGGGACTAGAATACAATGAGCAGTACTTC
CASSLGLEYNEQYF
>-|TRBV4-2|13|-|TRBJ1-1
TGTGCCAGCAGCCATCCAACTCAGGGTGAAGCTTTCTTT
CASSHPTQGEAFF
>TRBD2|TRBV11-2|17|-|TRBJ2-3
TGTGCCAGCAGCACCAGCGGGGGGGGGAGGAGCACAGATACGCAGTATTTT
CASSTSGGGRSTDTQYF
>TRBD2|TRBV4-1|17|-|TRBJ2-7
TGCGCCAGCAGCCAAGTTTTTAGCGGGAGGCCTTCCTACGAGCAGTACTTC
CASSQVFSGRPSYEQYF
>TRBD1|TRBV27|15|-|TRBJ2-1
TGTGCCAGCAGTTTAGCCGACAGGGGCTACAATGAGCAGTTCTTC
CASSLADRGYNEQFF
>-|TRBV10-3|13|many|TRBJ2-1
TGTGCCATCAATAGGGACCCTTACAATGAGCAGTTCTTC
CAINRDPYNEQFF
>TRBD1|TRBV5-1|16|-|TRBJ2-5
TGCGCCAGCAGCTCCCGGACAGGGGAGAACTTCGAGACCCAGTACTTC
CASSSRTGENFETQYF
>-|TRBV11-2|15|few|TRBJ1-5
TGTGCCAGCAGCTTAGGGCAGTATCCCAATCAGCCCCAGCATTTT
CASSLGQYPNQPQHF
>TRBD2|TRBV6-6|15|few|TRBJ2-5
TGTGCCAGCAGTGGACTGGCTAGCGGGAACAATGAGCAGTACTTC
CASSGLASGNNEQYF
>-|TRBV5-6|13|-|TRBJ2-7
TGTGCCAGCAGCTCGAGTGGAGGAACGGAGCAGTACTTC
CASSSSGGTEQYF
>TRBD2|TRBV20-1|14|-|TRBJ2-7
TGCAGTGCGGGACTAGCGGGAGCGGGTTACGAGCAGTACTTC
CSAGLAGAGYEQYF
>-|TRBV12-3/TRBV12-4|14|few|TRBJ2-7
TGTGCCAGCAGGCCCACTGGGGGGATCGACGAGCAGTACTTC
CASRPTGGIDEQYF
>TRBD2|TRBV10-3|14|few|TRBJ2-1
TGTGCCACTGAGACTAGCGGGAGGGCCATTGAGCAGTTCTTC
CATETSGRAIEQFF
>-|TRBV27|15|-|TRBJ2-5
TGTGCCAGCAGTTTCGGGGGCCCCGGGGGAGAGACCCAGTACTTC
CASSFGGPGGETQYF
>TRBD2|TRBV6-5|16|-|TRBJ2-1
TGTGCCAGCAGTTACAGGACTAGCGGGAGGGCACGTGAGCAGTTCTTC
CASSYRTSGRAREQFF
>-|TRBV9|15|few|TRBJ2-7
TGTGCCAGCAGCGAAACAGGGGGGGGGTTCTACGAGCAGTACTTC
CASSETGGGFYEQYF
>TRBD2|TRBV28|15|many|TRBJ2-7
TGTGCCAGCAGTGGGGCTAGCGGGAATTCCTACGAGCAGTACTTC
CASSGASGNSYEQYF
>TRBD2|TRBV20-1|15|-|TRBJ2-1
TGCAGTGCTAGAGTTCCCGGGACTAGCACCGATGAGCAGTTCTTC
CSARVPGTSTDEQFF
>-|TRBV10-3|15|-|TRBJ2-2
TGTGCCATCAGTGAGTCAAGGGGGGACACCGGGGAGCTGTTTTTT
CAISESRGDTGELFF
>-|TRBV7-2|14|-|TRBJ2-5
TGTGCCAGCAGCCCCGGATGGTCTGCGGAGACCCAGTACTTC
CASSPGWSAETQYF
>TRBD2|TRBV5-4|16|-|TRBJ2-3
TGTGCCAGCAGCTTGGCAAGCGGGGCGAGCACAGATACGCAGTATTTT
CASSLASGASTDTQYF
>-|TRBV9|16|-|TRBJ1-2
TGTGCCAGCAGCCCGAGGGCGACAGGTCCGACTTATGGCTACACCTTC
CASSPRATGPTYGYTF
>TRBD2|TRBV2|14|few|TRBJ2-1
TGTGCCAGCAGAGGCGGGAGTGGGTACGGTGAGCAGTTCTTC
CASRGGSGYGEQFF
>TRBD1|TRBV7-7|15|-|TRBJ2-7
TGTGCCAGCAGCCCTAGGACAGGGGTGGACAATGAGCAGTACTTC
CASSPRTGVDNEQYF
>-|TRBV20-1|14|-|TRBJ2-3
TGCAGTGCTAGAGATACGGGGGCGCAGGATACGCAGTATTTT
CSARDTGAQDTQYF
>-|TRBV6-1|15|-|TRBJ1-1
TGTGCCAGCAGTGAGGGAGTGGTGGGAAACACTGAAGCTTTCTTT
CASSEGVVGNTEAFF
>TRBD2|TRBV24-1|17|-|TRBJ2-7
TGTGCCACCAGTGATGATCCCGGGACTAGCGGTTCCTACGAGCAGTACTTC
CATSDDPGTSGSYEQYF
>-|TRBV5-4|14|-|TRBJ1-1
TGTGCCAGCAGCTCAACCCAGGGGTACACTGAAGCTTTCTTT
CASSSTQGYTEAFF
>-|TRBV30|15|-|TRBJ2-7
TGTGCCTGGAGTCCCTCGCGCACTAGGCCTACTAAGCAGTACTTC
CAWSPSRTRPTKQYF
>-|TRBV6-6|14|-|TRBJ1-1
TGTGCCAGCAGTTCCGGGGGCCCTGCCACTGAAGCTTTCTTT
CASSSGGPATEAFF
>-|TRBV29-1|14|-|TRBJ1-3
TGCAGCGTCAACGACGCCGACTCTGGAAACACCATATATTTT
CSVNDADSGNTIYF
>-|TRBV4-1|15|few|TRBJ2-7
TGCGCCAGCAGCCAAGCGTGGGACAACTCCTACGAGCAGTACTTC
CASSQAWDNSYEQYF
>-|TRBV4-1|14|-|TRBJ2-5
TGCGCCAGCAGCCACCAGGTAACCCAAGAGACCCAGTACTTC
CASSHQVTQETQYF
>-|TRBV7-9|17|-|TRBJ2-1
TGTGCCAGCAGCTTAGGCCGGGACCGTAGAACCCAAGAGACCCAGTTCTTC
CASSLGRDRRTQETQFF